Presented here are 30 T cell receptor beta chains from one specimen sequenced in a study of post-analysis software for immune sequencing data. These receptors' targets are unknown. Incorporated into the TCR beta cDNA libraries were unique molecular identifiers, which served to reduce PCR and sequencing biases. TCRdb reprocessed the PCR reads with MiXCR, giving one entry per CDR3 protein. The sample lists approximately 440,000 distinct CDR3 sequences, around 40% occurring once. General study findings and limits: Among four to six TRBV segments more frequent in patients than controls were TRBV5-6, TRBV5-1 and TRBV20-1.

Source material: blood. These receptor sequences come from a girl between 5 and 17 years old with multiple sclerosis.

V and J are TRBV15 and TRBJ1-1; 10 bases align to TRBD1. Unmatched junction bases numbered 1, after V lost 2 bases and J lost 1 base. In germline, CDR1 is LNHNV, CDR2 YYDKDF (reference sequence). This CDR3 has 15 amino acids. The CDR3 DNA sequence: TGTGCCACCAGCAGAAGGACAGGGGGGAACACTGAAGCTTTCTTT. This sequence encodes CATSRRTGGNTEAFF.

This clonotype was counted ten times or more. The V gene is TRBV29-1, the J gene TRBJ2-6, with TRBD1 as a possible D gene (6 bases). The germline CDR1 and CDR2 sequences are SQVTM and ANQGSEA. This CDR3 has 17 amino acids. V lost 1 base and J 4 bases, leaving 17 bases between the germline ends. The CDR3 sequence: CSVEVRDTSYGANVLTF. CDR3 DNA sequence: TGCAGCGTTGAAGTCCGGGACACCTCTTACGGGGCCAACGTCCTGACTTTC.

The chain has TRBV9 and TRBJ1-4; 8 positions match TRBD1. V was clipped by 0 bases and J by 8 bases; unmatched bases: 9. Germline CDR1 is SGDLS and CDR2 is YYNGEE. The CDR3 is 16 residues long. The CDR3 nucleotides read TGTGCCAGCAGCGTAGAGGCAGGGGGCGCGGCGGAAAAACTGTTTTTT. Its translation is CASSVEAGGAAEKLFF.

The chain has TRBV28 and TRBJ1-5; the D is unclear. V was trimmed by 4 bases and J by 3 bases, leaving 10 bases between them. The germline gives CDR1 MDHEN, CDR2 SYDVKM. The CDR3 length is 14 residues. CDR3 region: CASSSEQNNQPQHF. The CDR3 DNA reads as TGTGCCAGCAGTTCGGAACAGAACAATCAGCCCCAGCATTTT.

CDR3 residues: CASSWVGGTEAFF. The CDR3 coding sequence is TGTGCCAGCAGTTGGGTCGGGGGCACTGAAGCTTTCTTT. The chain has TRBV6-5 and TRBJ1-1; tentatively, D is TRBD1 (5 bases). In germline, CDR1 is MNHEY, CDR2 SVGAGI. This CDR3 has 13 residues. V lost 4 bases to trimming and J lost 4 bases, with 10 bases between them.

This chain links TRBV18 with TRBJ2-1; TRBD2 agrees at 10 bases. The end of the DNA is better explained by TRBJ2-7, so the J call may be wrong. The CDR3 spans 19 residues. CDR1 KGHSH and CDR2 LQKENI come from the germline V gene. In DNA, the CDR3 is TGTGCCAGCTCACTTCGGACTAGCGGAGAAAGAACGGTGGGTGGCGAGCAGTACTTC. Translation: CASSLRTSGERTVGGEQYF.

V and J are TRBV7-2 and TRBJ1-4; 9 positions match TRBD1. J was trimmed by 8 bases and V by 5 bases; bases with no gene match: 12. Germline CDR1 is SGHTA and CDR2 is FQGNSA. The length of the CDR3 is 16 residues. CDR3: CASSPRSGTGHEKLFF. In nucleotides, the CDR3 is TGTGCCAGCAGCCCGAGAAGTGGGACAGGGCACGAAAAACTGTTTTTT.

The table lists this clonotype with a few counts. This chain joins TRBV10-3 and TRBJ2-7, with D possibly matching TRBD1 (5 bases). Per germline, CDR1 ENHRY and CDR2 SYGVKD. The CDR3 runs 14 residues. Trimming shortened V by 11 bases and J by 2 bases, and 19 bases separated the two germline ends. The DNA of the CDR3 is TGTGCCGCACTCTCACCAGGGTTAGCCTACGAGCAGTACTTC. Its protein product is CAALSPGLAYEQYF.

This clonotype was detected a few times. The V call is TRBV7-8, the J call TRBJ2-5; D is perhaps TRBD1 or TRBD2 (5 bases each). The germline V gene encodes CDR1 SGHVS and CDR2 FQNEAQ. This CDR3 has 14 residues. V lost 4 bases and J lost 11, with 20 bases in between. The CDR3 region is CASSSTGPNNEQYF. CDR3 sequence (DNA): TGTGCCAGCAGCTCGACGGGACCAAACAATGAGCAGTACTTC.

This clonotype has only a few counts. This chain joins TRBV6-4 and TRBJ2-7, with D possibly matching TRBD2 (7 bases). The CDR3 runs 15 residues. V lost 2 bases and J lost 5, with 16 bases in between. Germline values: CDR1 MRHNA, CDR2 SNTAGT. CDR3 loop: CASSDPGAGRNEQYF. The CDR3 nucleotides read TGTGCCAGCAGTGACCCGGGGGCCGGGAGGAACGAGCAGTACTTC.

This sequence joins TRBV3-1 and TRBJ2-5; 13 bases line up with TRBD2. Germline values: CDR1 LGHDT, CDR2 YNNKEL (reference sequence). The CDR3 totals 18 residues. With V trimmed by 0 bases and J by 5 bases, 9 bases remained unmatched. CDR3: CASSQDKRLAGGWETQYF. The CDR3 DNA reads TGTGCCAGCAGCCAAGATAAGCGACTAGCGGGAGGTTGGGAGACCCAGTACTTC.

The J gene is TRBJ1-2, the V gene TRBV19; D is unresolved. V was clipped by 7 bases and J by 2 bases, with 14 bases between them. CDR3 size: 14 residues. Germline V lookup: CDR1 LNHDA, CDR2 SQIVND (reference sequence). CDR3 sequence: CASIAKPGNYGYTF. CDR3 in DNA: TGTGCCAGTATCGCCAAGCCCGGGAACTATGGCTACACCTTC.

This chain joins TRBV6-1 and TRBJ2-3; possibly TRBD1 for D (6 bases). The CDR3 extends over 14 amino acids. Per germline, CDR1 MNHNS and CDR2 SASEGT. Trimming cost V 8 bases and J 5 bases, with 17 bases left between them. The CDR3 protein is CASVQGGGQDTQYF. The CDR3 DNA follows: TGTGCCAGCGTACAGGGTGGGGGACAAGATACGCAGTATTTT.

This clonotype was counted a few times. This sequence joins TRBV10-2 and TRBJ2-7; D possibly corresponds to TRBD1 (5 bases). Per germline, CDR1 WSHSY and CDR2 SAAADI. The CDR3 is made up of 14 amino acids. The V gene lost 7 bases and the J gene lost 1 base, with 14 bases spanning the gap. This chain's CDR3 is CASMLTVPSYEQYF. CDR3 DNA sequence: TGCGCCAGCATGTTGACAGTTCCTTCCTACGAGCAGTACTTC.

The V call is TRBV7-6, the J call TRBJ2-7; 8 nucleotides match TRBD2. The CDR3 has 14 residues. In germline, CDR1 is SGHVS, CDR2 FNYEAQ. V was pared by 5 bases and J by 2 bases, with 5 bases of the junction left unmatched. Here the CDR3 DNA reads TGTGCCAGCAGCACGTCGGGACTAGCCTACGAGCAGTACTTC. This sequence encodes CASSTSGLAYEQYF.

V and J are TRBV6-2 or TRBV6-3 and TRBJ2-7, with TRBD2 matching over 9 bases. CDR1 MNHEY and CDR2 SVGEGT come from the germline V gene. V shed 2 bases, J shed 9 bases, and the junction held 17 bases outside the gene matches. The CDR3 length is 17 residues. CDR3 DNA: TGTGCCAGCAGTTACGAGGCAAGCGGGAGGCCCTTTTATTGGCAGTACTTC. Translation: CASSYEASGRPFYWQYF.

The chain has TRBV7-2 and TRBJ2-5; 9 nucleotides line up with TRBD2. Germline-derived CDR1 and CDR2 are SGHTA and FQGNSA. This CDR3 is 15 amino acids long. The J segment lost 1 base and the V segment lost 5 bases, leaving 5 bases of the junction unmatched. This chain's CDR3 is CASSSSGSLQETQYF. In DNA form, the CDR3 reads TGTGCCAGCAGCAGTAGCGGGAGCCTCCAAGAGACCCAGTACTTC.

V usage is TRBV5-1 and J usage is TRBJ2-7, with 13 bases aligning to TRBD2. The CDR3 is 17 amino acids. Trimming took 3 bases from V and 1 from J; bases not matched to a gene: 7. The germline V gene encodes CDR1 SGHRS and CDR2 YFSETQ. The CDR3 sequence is CASSWTRGLAGSYEQYF. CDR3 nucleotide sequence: TGCGCCAGCAGCTGGACGAGGGGACTAGCGGGATCCTACGAGCAGTACTTC.

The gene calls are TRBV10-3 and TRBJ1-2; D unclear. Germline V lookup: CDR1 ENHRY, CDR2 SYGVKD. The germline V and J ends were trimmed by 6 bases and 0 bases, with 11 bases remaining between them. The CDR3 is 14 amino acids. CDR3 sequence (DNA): TGTGCCATCAGAGACGGCAACTCTAACTATGGCTACACCTTC. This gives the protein CAIRDGNSNYGYTF.

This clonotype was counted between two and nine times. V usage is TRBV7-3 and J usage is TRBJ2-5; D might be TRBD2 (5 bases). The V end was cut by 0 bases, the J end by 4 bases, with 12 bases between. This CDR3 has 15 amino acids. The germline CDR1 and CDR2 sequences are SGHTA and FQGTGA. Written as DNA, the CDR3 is TGTGCCAGCAGCTTAACAGGTCGGCTAGCAGAGACCCAGTACTTC. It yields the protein CASSLTGRLAETQYF. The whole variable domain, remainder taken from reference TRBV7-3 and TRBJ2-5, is GAGVSQTPSNKVTEKGKYVELRCDPISGHTALYWYRQSLGQGPEFLIYFQGTGAADDSGLPNDRFFAVRPEGSVSTLKIQRTERGDSAVYLCASSLTGRLAETQYFGPGTRLLVL.

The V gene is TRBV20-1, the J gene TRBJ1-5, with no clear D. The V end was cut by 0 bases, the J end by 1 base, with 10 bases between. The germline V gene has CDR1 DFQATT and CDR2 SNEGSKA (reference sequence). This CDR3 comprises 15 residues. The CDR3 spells CSARDRVESNQPQHF. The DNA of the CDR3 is TGCAGTGCTAGAGATAGGGTTGAAAGCAATCAGCCCCAGCATTTT.

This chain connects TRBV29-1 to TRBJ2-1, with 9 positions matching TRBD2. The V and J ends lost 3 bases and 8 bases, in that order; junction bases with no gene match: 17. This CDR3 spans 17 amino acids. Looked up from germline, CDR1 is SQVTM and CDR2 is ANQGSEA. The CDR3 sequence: CSVERFAGSGSGHEQFF. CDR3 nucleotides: TGCAGCGTTGAGCGGTTCGCGGGTAGCGGGAGTGGGCATGAGCAGTTCTTC.

CDR3 DNA sequence: TGCGCCAGCAGCTTGGCGATGGACAGGGGAGGTACGCAGTATTTT. This gives the protein CASSLAMDRGGTQYF. V and J are TRBV5-1 and TRBJ2-3, with TRBD1 matching over 9 bases. The J segment lost 8 bases and the V segment lost 0 bases, leaving 7 bases of the junction unmatched. This CDR3 is built from 15 residues. Germline V gene sequence: CDR1 SGHRS, CDR2 YFSETQ.

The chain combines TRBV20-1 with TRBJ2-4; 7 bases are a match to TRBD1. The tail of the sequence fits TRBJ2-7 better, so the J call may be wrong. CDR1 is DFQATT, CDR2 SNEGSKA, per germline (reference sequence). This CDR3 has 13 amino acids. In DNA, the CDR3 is TGCAGTGGGGACAGCGCGAATACCTACGAGCAGTACTTC. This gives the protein CSGDSANTYEQYF.

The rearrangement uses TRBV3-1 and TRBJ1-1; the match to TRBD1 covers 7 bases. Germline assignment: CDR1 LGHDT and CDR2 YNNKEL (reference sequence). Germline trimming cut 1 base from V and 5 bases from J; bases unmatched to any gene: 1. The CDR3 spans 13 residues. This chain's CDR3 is CASSQGQGTEAFF. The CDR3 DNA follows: TGTGCCAGCAGCCAAGGACAGGGAACTGAAGCTTTCTTT.

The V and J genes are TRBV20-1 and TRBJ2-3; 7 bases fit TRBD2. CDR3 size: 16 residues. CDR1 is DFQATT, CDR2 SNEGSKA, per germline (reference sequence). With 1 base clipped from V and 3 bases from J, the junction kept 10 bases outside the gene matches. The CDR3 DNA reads TGCAGTGCTAGAGTCCTGACTAACGGGGGGACAGATACGCAGTATTTT. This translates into CSARVLTNGGTDTQYF.

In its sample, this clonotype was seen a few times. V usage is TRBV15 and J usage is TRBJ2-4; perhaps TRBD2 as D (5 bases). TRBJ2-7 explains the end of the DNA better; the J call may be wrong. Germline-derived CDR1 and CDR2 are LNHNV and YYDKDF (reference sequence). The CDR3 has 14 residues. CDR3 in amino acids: CATSRDFGVYEQYF. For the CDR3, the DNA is TGTGCCACCAGCAGAGATTTCGGGGTTTACGAGCAGTACTTC.

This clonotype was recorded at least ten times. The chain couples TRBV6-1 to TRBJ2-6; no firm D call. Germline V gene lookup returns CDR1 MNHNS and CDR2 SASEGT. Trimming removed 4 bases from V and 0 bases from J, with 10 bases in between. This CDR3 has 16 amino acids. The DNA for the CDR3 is TGTGCCAGCAGTGGAACGGCAGGCTCTGGGGCCAACGTCCTGACTTTC. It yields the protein CASSGTAGSGANVLTF.

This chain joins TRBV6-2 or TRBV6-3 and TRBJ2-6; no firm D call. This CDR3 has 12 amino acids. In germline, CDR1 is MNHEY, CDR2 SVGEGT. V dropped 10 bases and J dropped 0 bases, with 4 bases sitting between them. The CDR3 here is CAIYSGANVLTF. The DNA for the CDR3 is TGTGCCATCTACTCTGGGGCCAACGTCCTGACTTTC.

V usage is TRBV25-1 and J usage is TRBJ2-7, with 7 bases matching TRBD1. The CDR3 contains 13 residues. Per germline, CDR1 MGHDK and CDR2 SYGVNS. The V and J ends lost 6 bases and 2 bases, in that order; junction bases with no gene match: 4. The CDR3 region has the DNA TGTGCCAGCAGGGGACAGTCCCCCTACGAGCAGTACTTC. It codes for CASRGQSPYEQYF.